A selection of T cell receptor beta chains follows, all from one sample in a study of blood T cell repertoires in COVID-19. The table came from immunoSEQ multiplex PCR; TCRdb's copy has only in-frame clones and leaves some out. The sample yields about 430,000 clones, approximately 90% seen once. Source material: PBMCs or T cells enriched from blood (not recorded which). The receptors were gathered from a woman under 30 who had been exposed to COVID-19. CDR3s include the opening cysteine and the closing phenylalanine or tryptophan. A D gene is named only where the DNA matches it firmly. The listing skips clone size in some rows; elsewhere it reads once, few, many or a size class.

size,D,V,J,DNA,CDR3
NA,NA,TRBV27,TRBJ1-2,TGTGCCAGCAGCAAAGAGGGAGGCTATGGCTACACCTTC,CASSKEGGYGYTF
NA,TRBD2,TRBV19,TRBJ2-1,TGTGCCAGTAGTATAGGAGCGGGGTACTACAATGAGCAGTTCTTC,CASSIGAGYYNEQFF
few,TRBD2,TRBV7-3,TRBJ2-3,TGTGCCAGCAGCTTAACGTTTAGCGGGGGTTCCACAGATACGCAGTATTTT,CASSLTFSGGSTDTQYF
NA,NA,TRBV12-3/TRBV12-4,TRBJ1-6,TGTGCCAGCAGTTTGAAGGGGCATTCACCCCTCCACTTT,CASSLKGHSPLHF
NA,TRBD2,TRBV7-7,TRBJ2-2,TGTGCTAGCAGCTTAGCCCCGACTTCACCGGGGGGGCGGACCGGGGAGCTGTTTTTT,CASSLAPTSPGGRTGELFF
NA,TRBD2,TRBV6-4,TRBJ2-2,TGTGCCAGCAGTGATATGGGGGAGGGAGACACCGGGGAGCTGTTTTTT,CASSDMGEGDTGELFF
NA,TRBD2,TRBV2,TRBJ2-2,TGTGCCAGCTTATCGGGACTAGCGGCCAACACCGGGGAGCTGTTTTTT,CASLSGLAANTGELFF
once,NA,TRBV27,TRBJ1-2,TGTGCCAGCAGTGGGGCAGAGCGGGGCTATGGCTACACCTTC,CASSGAERGYGYTF
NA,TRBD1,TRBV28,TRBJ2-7,TGTGCCAGCAGCGAGTCTACAGGGGGAAGGTTGCAGTACTTC,CASSESTGGRLQYF
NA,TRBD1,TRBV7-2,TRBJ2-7,TGTGCCAGCAGCCACAGGGGGCGCCAAGCCTACGAGCAGTACTTC,CASSHRGRQAYEQYF
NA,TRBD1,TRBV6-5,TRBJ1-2,TGTGCCAGCAGTTACACTAGGACAGGGATTAACTATGGCTACACCTTC,CASSYTRTGINYGYTF
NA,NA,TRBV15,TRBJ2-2,TGTGCCACCAGCAGAGGGCCAGCGAACACCGGGGAGCTGTTTTTT,CATSRGPANTGELFF
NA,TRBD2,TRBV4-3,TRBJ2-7,TGCGCCAGCAGCCAAGAGGTAGCGGGGACCTACCGAGCCGAGCAGTACTTC,CASSQEVAGTYRAEQYF
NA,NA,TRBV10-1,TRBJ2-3,TGCGCCAGTCCAGGGTGGTACCGGGCAGATACGCAGTATTTT,CASPGWYRADTQYF
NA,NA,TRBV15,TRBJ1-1,TGTGCCACCAGCAGAGATTTTCAGGGCACTGAAGCTTTCTTT,CATSRDFQGTEAFF
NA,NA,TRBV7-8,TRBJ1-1,TGTGCCAGCAGCTTAGCGACCGGACACCCGAACACTGAAGCTTTCTTT,CASSLATGHPNTEAFF
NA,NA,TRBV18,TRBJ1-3,TGTGCCAGCTCACCACCCAGGACAGAGTCTGGAAACACCATATATTTT,CASSPPRTESGNTIYF
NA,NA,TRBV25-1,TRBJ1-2,TGTGCCAGCAGTTATCTTAACTATGGCTACACCTTC,CASSYLNYGYTF
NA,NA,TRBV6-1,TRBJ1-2,TGTGCCAGCAGTGAAAGGTTTGGGCAGGGGAACTATGGCTACACCTTC,CASSERFGQGNYGYTF
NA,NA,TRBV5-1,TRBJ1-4,TGCGCCAGCAGCTTGCAAGCCTCTAATGAAAAACTGTTTTTT,CASSLQASNEKLFF
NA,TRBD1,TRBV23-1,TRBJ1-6,TGCGCCAGCAGTCATAACGACAGGGTTGGGAATTCACCCCTCCACTTT,CASSHNDRVGNSPLHF
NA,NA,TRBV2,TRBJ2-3,TGTGCCAGCAATTGGCCACAGGATACGCAGTATTTT,CASNWPQDTQYF
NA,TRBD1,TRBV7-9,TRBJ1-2,TGTGCCAGCAGCTTAAGGGAACAGGGGGAACACTATGGCTACACCTTC,CASSLREQGEHYGYTF
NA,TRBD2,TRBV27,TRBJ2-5,TGTGCCAGCAGTTCACTAGCGGGGGGGCGGGAGACCCAGTACTTC,CASSSLAGGRETQYF
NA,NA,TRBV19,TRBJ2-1,TGTGCCAGTAGTACGGGACTTTACAATGAGCAGTTCTTC,CASSTGLYNEQFF
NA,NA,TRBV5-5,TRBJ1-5,TGTGCCAGCAGCTTGGGGACGGGGATGCAGCCCCAGCATTTT,CASSLGTGMQPQHF
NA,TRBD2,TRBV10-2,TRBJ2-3,TGCGCCCTGGCGGGGGGTACTAGCACAGATACGCAGTATTTT,CALAGGTSTDTQYF
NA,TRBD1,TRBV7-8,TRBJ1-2,TGTGCCAGCAGCTTAGTAAAACAGGGGTACTATGGCTACACCTTC,CASSLVKQGYYGYTF
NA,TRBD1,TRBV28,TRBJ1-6,TGTGCCAGCACCCCAGGGGGGAATTCACCCCTCCACTTT,CASTPGGNSPLHF
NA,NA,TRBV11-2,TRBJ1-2,TGTGCCAGCAGCCCAGGGGAGGGCTATGGCTACACCTTC,CASSPGEGYGYTF
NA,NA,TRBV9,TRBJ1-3,TGTGCCAGCAGCGGGGGACAAAGCCTAGATTTAGGGAACACCATATATTTT,CASSGGQSLDLGNTIYF
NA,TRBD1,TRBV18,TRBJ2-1,TGTGCCAGCTCACCACCCGCTGGGACAGGGGGTTACAATGAGCAGTTCTTC,CASSPPAGTGGYNEQFF
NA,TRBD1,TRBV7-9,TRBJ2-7,TGTGCCAGCAGCTTTGGACCTACAGGGGGCGCGGGTTACGAGCAGTACTTC,CASSFGPTGGAGYEQYF
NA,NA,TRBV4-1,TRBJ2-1,TGCGCCAGCAGCGGGGCGAGCCATGAGCAGTTCTTC,CASSGASHEQFF
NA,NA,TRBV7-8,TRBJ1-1,TGTGCCAGCAGCAGGACAGATTTGAACACTGAAGCTTTCTTT,CASSRTDLNTEAFF
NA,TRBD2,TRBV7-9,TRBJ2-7,TGTGCCAGCAGCTTATCTGTTAGACTAGCGGCGTACGAGCAGTACTTC,CASSLSVRLAAYEQYF
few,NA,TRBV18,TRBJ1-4,TGTGCCAGCTCACTACATCCCCCCGCCGGAGGTGAAAAACTGTTTTTT,CASSLHPPAGGEKLFF
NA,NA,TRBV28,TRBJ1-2,TGTGCCAGCAGCGATTCCAAATCCCTGACAGTTAGGGGCTACACCTTC,CASSDSKSLTVRGYTF
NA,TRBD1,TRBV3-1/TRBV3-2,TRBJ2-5,TGTGCCAGCAGCCAATCCTCCAGGGGGCCGGGAGAGACCCAGTACTTC,CASSQSSRGPGETQYF
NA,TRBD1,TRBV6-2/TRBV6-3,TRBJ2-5,TGTGCCAGCAGTTACTTGACAGGGAGCCTAGAGACCCAGTACTTC,CASSYLTGSLETQYF
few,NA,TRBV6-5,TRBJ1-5,TGTGCCAGCAGTTACCAACAGAATCAGCCCCAGCATTTT,CASSYQQNQPQHF